A selection of T cell receptor beta chains follows, all from one sample in a study of shared clonotypes between healthy human individuals. Produced via immunoSEQ multiplex PCR; TCRdb's table is partial and in-frame only. The sample carries roughly 550,000 clones, roughly 95% recorded once. The sequencing sample was made of naive CD8+ T cells sorted from blood. The receptor set was obtained from a woman younger than 45 in good health. Each CDR3 is given with its conserved first and last residue. A D gene is named only where the DNA matches it firmly. Clone size appears in some rows only: once, few, many, or a class for an expanded clone.

>TRBV13|NA|TRBJ2-1|TRBD2
TGTGCCAGCAGCCTTAGCGGGAGGGCCTCGCGGTACAATGAGCAGTTCTTC
CASSLSGRASRYNEQFF
>TRBV12-2|NA|TRBJ2-7|NA
TGTGCAAGTCGCTTAGCGACCGGGACAGCTTCCTACGAGCAGTACTTC
CASRLATGTASYEQYF
>TRBV15|NA|TRBJ2-7|TRBD1
TGTGCCACCAGCAGAGCCGGGACAGGGATCTACGAGCAGTACTTC
CATSRAGTGIYEQYF
>TRBV7-9|once|TRBJ2-7|NA
TGTGCCAGCAGCTTCGGACAGTTCCCGTACGAGCAGTACTTC
CASSFGQFPYEQYF
>TRBV7-9|NA|TRBJ2-7|TRBD2
TGTGCCAGCAGCTCGACTAGCGGGACGACGTACGAGCAGTACTTC
CASSSTSGTTYEQYF
>TRBV7-8|NA|TRBJ2-6|TRBD1
TGTGCCAGCAGTTGGGGCGGACAGGGGAAAATCTACTCTGGGGCCAACGTCCTGACTTTC
CASSWGGQGKIYSGANVLTF
>TRBV4-1|NA|TRBJ2-3|NA
TGCGCCAGCAGCCAAGTCGACAACACAGATACGCAGTATTTT
CASSQVDNTDTQYF
>TRBV5-4|NA|TRBJ2-5|NA
TGTGCCAGCAGCTTGGGGCAGGGGTTAGGGGAGACCCAGTACTTC
CASSLGQGLGETQYF
>TRBV4-2|NA|TRBJ1-1|TRBD1
TGTGCCAGCAGCCAAGCAGGGGGGGGAACTGGTGAAGCTTTCTTT
CASSQAGGGTGEAFF
>TRBV28|NA|TRBJ1-5|NA
TGTGCCAGCAGTTTAGAACAGGGCGGGTATCAGCCCCAGCATTTT
CASSLEQGGYQPQHF
>TRBV28|NA|TRBJ1-5|NA
TGTGCCAGCAGTCCCGGGTTCCTAGATCAGCCCCAGCATTTT
CASSPGFLDQPQHF
>TRBV5-4|NA|TRBJ2-7|NA
TGTGCCAGCAGCTTGGAGGGACCCTCCTACGAGCAGTACTTC
CASSLEGPSYEQYF
>TRBV5-1|once|TRBJ2-3|TRBD2
TGCGCCAGCAGCTCGCGACTAGCGGGAGGAACAGATACGCAGTATTTT
CASSSRLAGGTDTQYF
>TRBV27|NA|TRBJ2-7|NA
TGTGCCAGCAGCCCGAATCCCGGCAGAGGGAGGTCGGGGGAGCAGTACTTC
CASSPNPGRGRSGEQYF
>TRBV7-6|NA|TRBJ2-5|TRBD1
TGTGCCAGCAGCGCCAGGGTAGACAGGGGGCGGGTCCAAGAGACCCAGTACTTC
CASSARVDRGRVQETQYF
>TRBV5-8|once|TRBJ2-1|NA
TGTGCCAGCAGCTTGGGGGACAATGAGCAGTTCTTC
CASSLGDNEQFF
>TRBV9|NA|TRBJ2-5|TRBD1
TGTGCCAGCAGCGAGCAGGGGACAGGCGGTGAGACCCAGTACTTC
CASSEQGTGGETQYF
>TRBV19|NA|TRBJ2-1|NA
TGTGCCAGTAGCAGGGGCACCTACAATGAGCAGTTCTTC
CASSRGTYNEQFF
>TRBV5-1|NA|TRBJ2-1|NA
TGCGCCAGCAGCTTCCCCCATAGCGTCAGCTCCTACAATGAGCAGTTCTTC
CASSFPHSVSSYNEQFF
>TRBV19|NA|TRBJ2-7|NA
TGTGCCAGTAGTATAGCCCAGGGACCCTACGAGCAGTACTTC
CASSIAQGPYEQYF
>TRBV19|NA|TRBJ1-5|TRBD1
TGTGCCAGTAGTTTGCCGACAGGGGGTGGTTATAGCAATCAGCCCCAGCATTTT
CASSLPTGGGYSNQPQHF
>TRBV2|NA|TRBJ1-5|NA
TGTGCCAGCAGGGCAGGAATTAGCAATCAGCCCCAGCATTTT
CASRAGISNQPQHF
>TRBV30|NA|TRBJ2-7|NA
TGTGCCTGGGATCCGGGACTGGTCACCTACGAGCAGTACTTC
CAWDPGLVTYEQYF
>TRBV2|few|TRBJ2-7|NA
TGTGCCAGCAGTGAGGTCGAGCAGTACTTC
CASSEVEQYF
>TRBV7-9|NA|TRBJ2-1|TRBD2
TGTGCCAGCAGATTGACGCTAGCGGGAGTTAACGAGCAGTTCTTC
CASRLTLAGVNEQFF
>TRBV28|NA|TRBJ2-3|NA
TGTGCCAGCAGTGCCACAGGGCAGCGGGTAACAGATACGCAGTATTTT
CASSATGQRVTDTQYF
>TRBV30|few|TRBJ1-2|NA
TGTGCCTGCGGACTTCTGGGCTACACCTTC
CACGLLGYTF
>TRBV28|NA|TRBJ1-2|NA
TGTGCCAGCAGACCCCGGCGCTTTTATGGCTACACCTTC
CASRPRRFYGYTF
>TRBV19|NA|TRBJ1-1|NA
TGTGCCAGTAGTGCGCGGAACGGGAACACTGAAGCTTTCTTT
CASSARNGNTEAFF
>TRBV5-1|NA|TRBJ2-4|NA
TGCGCCAGCAGCCCAGTAGTGGCTGGTATGGGAGACATTCAGTACTTC
CASSPVVAGMGDIQYF
>TRBV25-1|NA|TRBJ2-7|NA
TGTGCCAGCAGTGAATACGGCCGTTACGAGCAGTACTTC
CASSEYGRYEQYF
>TRBV9|NA|TRBJ1-2|TRBD1
TGTGCCAGCAGCGCGAACAGGGGCGGATATGGCTACACCTTC
CASSANRGGYGYTF
>TRBV7-2|NA|TRBJ2-7|TRBD2
TGTGCCAGCAGCTACGGACTAGCTCCTTACGAGCAGTACTTC
CASSYGLAPYEQYF
>TRBV5-1|NA|TRBJ2-1|NA
TGCGCCAGCAGCCTGGCTCCCAGACTTGAACTGGGTGGTGAGCAGTTCTTC
CASSLAPRLELGGEQFF
>TRBV27|NA|TRBJ1-2|TRBD1
TGTGCCAGCAGACCCGGACAGGGCTATGGCTACACCTTC
CASRPGQGYGYTF
>TRBV6-1|NA|TRBJ2-7|NA
TGTGCCAGCAGTGAAGGCAGAGCCTACGAGCAGTACTTC
CASSEGRAYEQYF
>TRBV4-2|once|TRBJ2-1|TRBD2
TGTGCCAGCAGCTCAAGCGGGAGCTCCTACAATGAGCAGTTCTTC
CASSSSGSSYNEQFF
>TRBV5-6|once|TRBJ2-1|NA
TGTGCCAGCAGCTTTAATTCAGGCAATGAGCAGTTCTTC
CASSFNSGNEQFF
>TRBV30|NA|TRBJ2-7|TRBD2
TGTGCCTGGAGTAGCGGGGGTACCTACGAGCAGTACTTC
CAWSSGGTYEQYF
>TRBV7-8|NA|TRBJ2-3|TRBD1
TGTGCCAGCAGCTTAGCCCTGACAGGGTATCTGACAGATACGCAGTATTTT
CASSLALTGYLTDTQYF
>TRBV7-9|NA|TRBJ2-5|TRBD1
TGTGCCAGCAGCTCCCGGGACAGGCGTTTATTGAAGGAGACCCAGTACTTC
CASSSRDRRLLKETQYF
>TRBV20-1|once|TRBJ2-7|NA
TGCAGTGCTAGTGACACCTACGAGCAGTACTTC
CSASDTYEQYF
>TRBV19|NA|TRBJ2-7|TRBD1
TGTGCCACCGGGACAGGGGTCTCCTACGAGCAGTACTTC
CATGTGVSYEQYF
>TRBV5-6|NA|TRBJ1-1|NA
TGTGCCAGCAGCTTGGACCCCGTTTCTGAAGCTTTCTTT
CASSLDPVSEAFF
>TRBV5-6|NA|TRBJ1-1|NA
TGTGCCAGTATTCGGGGGGCGCGGGGTAACACTGAAGCTTTCTTT
CASIRGARGNTEAFF
>TRBV7-2|NA|TRBJ2-7|NA
TGTGCCAGCAGCACGAGCGCCTACGAGCAGTACTTC
CASSTSAYEQYF
>TRBV28|once|TRBJ2-5|NA
TGTGCCAGCAAAGGGGGGGGACTAACCCAAGAGACCCAGTACTTC
CASKGGGLTQETQYF
>TRBV30|few|TRBJ1-1|NA
TGTGCCTGGAAGAACACTGAAGCTTTCTTT
CAWKNTEAFF
>TRBV4-1|NA|TRBJ2-7|NA
TGCGCCAGCAGCCAAGGGGGTAGCTACGAGCAGTACTTC
CASSQGGSYEQYF
>TRBV5-1|NA|TRBJ2-1|NA
TGCGCCAGCGGAACCGGGAGTATCGATGAGCAGTTCTTC
CASGTGSIDEQFF
>TRBV7-7|NA|TRBJ2-7|TRBD1
TGTGCCAGCAGCAAAGGGACAGGAAGGACCTACGAGCAGTACTTC
CASSKGTGRTYEQYF
>TRBV29-1|NA|TRBJ2-7|TRBD1
TGCAGCGTTGTGGGACAGGGTACGTACGAGCAGTACTTC
CSVVGQGTYEQYF
>TRBV15|NA|TRBJ2-7|TRBD2
TGTGCCACCAGCAGAGAGGGGAGGGGAGCGGGAGCCAACCCTTACGAGCAGTACTTC
CATSREGRGAGANPYEQYF
>TRBV7-6|NA|TRBJ2-7|TRBD2
TGTGCCAGCAGCTCCCACGCCTTTTTAGTGGGAGCGGGGAGAATGGAGCAGTACTTC
CASSSHAFLVGAGRMEQYF
>TRBV2|NA|TRBJ2-7|NA
TGTGCCAGCAGTGATATAAGCCTAAGCTCCTACGAGCAGTACTTC
CASSDISLSSYEQYF
>TRBV2|once|TRBJ2-5|NA
TGTGCCAGCAGTGCCCCCGGGGGAAGTCAAGAGACCCAGTACTTC
CASSAPGGSQETQYF
>TRBV27|once|TRBJ2-1|TRBD1
TGTGCCAGCAGTACAAAACGACAGGGGGAGAATGAGCAGTTCTTC
CASSTKRQGENEQFF